The 13 T cell receptor beta chains in this list originate from one sample, sequenced in a study of T cells in Graves' hyperthyroidism and ophthalmopathy. Authors of the study amplified TCR beta CDR3 regions from RNA transcripts. HTBI primers were used for first-round RT-PCR of the TCR CDR3. From the multiplex PCR reads, TCRdb called clonotypes with MiXCR, one entry per CDR3 protein. The data contain around 500,000 distinct CDR3 sequences, approximately 16% of them singletons. The sequencing sample was made of blood. These receptor sequences come from a woman under 40 with Graves' ophthalmopathy.

This rearrangement joins TRBV5-6 to TRBJ1-5; D gene ambiguous. The CDR3 spans 13 residues. Between the trimmed V and J ends, which lost 4 bases and 6 bases, there was a span of 11 bases. CDR1 is SGHDT, CDR2 YYEEEE, per germline. CDR3 residues: CASSQELGQPQHF. The CDR3 DNA reads TGTGCCAGCAGCCAAGAGCTTGGTCAGCCCCAGCATTTT. Using reference TRBV5-6 and TRBJ1-5 for the parts outside the CDR3, the full variable domain is DAGVTQSPTHLIKTRGQQVTLRCSPKSGHDTVSWYQQALGQGPQFIFQYYEEEERQRGNFPDRFSGHQFPNYSSELNVNALLLGDSALYLCASSQELGQPQHFGDGTRLSIL.

This clonotype was detected a few times. The chain employs TRBV7-9 and TRBJ2-4; 7 bases fit TRBD2. In germline, CDR1 is SEHNR, CDR2 FQNEAQ (reference sequence). CDR3 length equals 15 residues. V gave up 5 bases and J gave up 6 bases; unmatched junction bases: 10. The CDR3 DNA follows: TGTGCCAGCAGCCCCCCCGCGGGGACTACAAACATTCAGTACTTC. Translation gives CASSPPAGTTNIQYF.

This clonotype turned up a few times. Its ends do not fully match the called genes, so a read error is possible. The chain is built from TRBV7-9 and TRBJ1-1; D remains unclear. In germline, CDR1 is SEHNR, CDR2 FQNEAQ (reference sequence). CDR3 size: 14 residues. This CDR3 is CASAESGKNTGAFF. As DNA, the CDR3 is TGTGCCAGCGCAGAGTCCGGGAAGAACACTGGAGCTTTCTTT.

The chain carries TRBV28 and TRBJ1-1; no firm D call. The CDR3 contains 15 residues. Germline assignment: CDR1 MDHEN and CDR2 SYDVKM. V was trimmed by 5 bases and J by 0 bases, leaving 13 bases between them. CDR3 protein: CASSTPGGVNTEAFF. CDR3 in DNA: TGTGCCAGCAGTACCCCCGGTGGGGTGAACACTGAAGCTTTCTTT. The full variable domain, rest sourced from reference TRBV28 and TRBJ1-1, is DVKVTQSSRYLVKRTGEKVFLECVQDMDHENMFWYRQDPGLGLRLIYFSYDVKMKEKGDIPEGYSVSREKKERFSLILESASTNQTSMYLCASSTPGGVNTEAFFGQGTRLTVV.

In its sample, this clonotype was seen many times. This chain connects TRBV7-2 to TRBJ1-2; possible D gene TRBD1, 6 bases. The germline CDR1 and CDR2 sequences are SGHTA and FQGNSA. Trimming took 6 bases from V and 11 from J, leaving 19 bases between them. The CDR3 covers 13 residues. This CDR3 reads CASRLQGEAGYTF. In DNA form, the CDR3 reads TGTGCCAGCAGGCTACAGGGAGAGGCCGGATACACCTTC.

The chain recombines TRBV12-3 or TRBV12-4 with TRBJ2-5, with 10 positions matching TRBD1. J was trimmed by 5 bases and V by 8 bases; bases with no gene match: 14. The CDR3 loop spans 16 amino acids. In DNA, the CDR3 is TGTGCCAGCGGCTTCCGGACAGGGGGGCTGCGGGAGACCCAGTACTTC. This translates into CASGFRTGGLRETQYF.

This clonotype was seen ten or more times. V is TRBV7-3 and J is TRBJ2-1, with 8 bases matching TRBD1. After removal of 3 bases from V and 7 bases from J, the junction contained 5 bases not matched to a gene. The CDR3 has 14 amino acids. The germline CDR1 and CDR2 sequences are SGHTA and FQGTGA. The CDR3 sequence is CASSFRDRRNEQFF. CDR3 DNA: TGTGCCAGCAGCTTTAGGGACAGGAGAAATGAGCAGTTCTTC.

This clonotype came up many times. V usage is TRBV30 and J usage is TRBJ2-7; 11 positions match TRBD1. The germline CDR1 and CDR2 sequences are GTSNPN and SVGIG (reference sequence). The CDR3 has 13 amino acids. V lost 4 bases and J lost 6; bases outside the gene matches: 5. CDR3 DNA sequence: TGTGCCTGGACTGGACAGGGGGCCTCCGAGCAGTACTTC. Residues: CAWTGQGASEQYF.

This clonotype was detected many times. The genes are TRBV6-1 and TRBJ2-7; 8 nucleotides match TRBD1. The CDR3 has 14 residues. Per the germline V gene, CDR1 is MNHNS and CDR2 is SASEGT. The V gene end was trimmed by 6 bases and the J gene end by 2 bases; junction bases not matched to a gene: 6. The CDR3 loop is CASSYRTGTYEQYF. In DNA form, the CDR3 reads TGTGCCAGCAGCTATCGGACAGGGACCTACGAGCAGTACTTC.

This clonotype turned up a few times. This chain connects TRBV10-1 to TRBJ2-5, with D possibly matching TRBD2 (6 bases). This CDR3 has 14 residues. Trimming stripped 4 bases from V and 5 bases from J, with 14 bases between. CDR1 and CDR2 (germline): WNHNN, SYGVQD (reference sequence). CDR3: CASSAPGRGETQYF. The CDR3 nucleotides read TGCGCCAGCAGTGCCCCCGGGAGAGGGGAGACCCAGTACTTC.

Concerning this clonotype itself: The CDR3 carries no conserved terminal phenylalanine or tryptophan, so it likely arises from a read error. The chain links TRBV15 to TRBJ2-1, with D maybe TRBD2 (6 bases). Germline V CDR1 and CDR2: LNHNV, YYDKDF (reference sequence). The V and J ends lost 0 bases and 3 bases respectively, with 12 bases between them. The CDR3 is made up of 16 amino acids. In DNA form, the CDR3 reads TGTGCCACCAGCAGAGATAGGAGGGGTTTCTACAATGAGCAGTTCCTC. This gives the protein CATSRDRRGFYNEQFL.

V and J are TRBV5-1 and TRBJ2-7; D is ambiguous. V lost 4 bases to trimming and J lost 4 bases, with 15 bases between them. The length of the CDR3 is 14 residues. Germline CDR1 SGHRS, CDR2 YFSETQ. The CDR3 protein is CASSPPSVGYEQYF. CDR3 sequence (DNA): TGCGCCAGCAGCCCCCCCTCTGTTGGTTACGAGCAGTACTTC. Together with reference TRBV5-1 and TRBJ2-7, the CDR3 gives the full variable domain: KAGVTQTPRYLIKTRGQQVTLSCSPISGHRSVSWYQQTPGQGLQFLFEYFSETQRNKGNFPGRFSGRQFSNSRSEMNVSTLELGDSALYLCASSPPSVGYEQYFGPGTRLTVT.

This clonotype was picked up many times. The rearrangement links TRBV20-1 to TRBJ1-2, with D possibly TRBD1 on 5 matching bases. Germline assignment: CDR1 DFQATT and CDR2 SNEGSKA (reference sequence). This CDR3 has 12 residues. V lost 3 bases and J lost 3, with 8 bases in between. DNA for the CDR3: TGCAGTGCTAGTACGGGGGACTATGGCTACACCTTC. Amino acid sequence: CSASTGDYGYTF.